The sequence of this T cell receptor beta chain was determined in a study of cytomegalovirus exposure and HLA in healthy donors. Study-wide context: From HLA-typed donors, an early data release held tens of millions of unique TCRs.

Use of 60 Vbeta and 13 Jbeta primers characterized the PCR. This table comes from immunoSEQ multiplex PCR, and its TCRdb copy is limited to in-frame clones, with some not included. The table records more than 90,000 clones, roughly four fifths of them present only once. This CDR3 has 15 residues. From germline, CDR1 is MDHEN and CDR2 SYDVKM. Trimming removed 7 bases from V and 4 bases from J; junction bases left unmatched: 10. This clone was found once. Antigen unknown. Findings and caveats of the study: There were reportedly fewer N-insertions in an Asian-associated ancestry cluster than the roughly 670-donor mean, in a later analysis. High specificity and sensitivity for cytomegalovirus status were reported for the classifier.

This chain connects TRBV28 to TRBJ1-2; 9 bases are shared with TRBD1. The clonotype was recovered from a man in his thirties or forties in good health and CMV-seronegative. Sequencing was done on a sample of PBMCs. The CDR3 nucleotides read TGTGCCAGCATAATCGCGGGACAGGGCGTCTATGGCTACACCTTC. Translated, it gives CASIIAGQGVYGYTF.